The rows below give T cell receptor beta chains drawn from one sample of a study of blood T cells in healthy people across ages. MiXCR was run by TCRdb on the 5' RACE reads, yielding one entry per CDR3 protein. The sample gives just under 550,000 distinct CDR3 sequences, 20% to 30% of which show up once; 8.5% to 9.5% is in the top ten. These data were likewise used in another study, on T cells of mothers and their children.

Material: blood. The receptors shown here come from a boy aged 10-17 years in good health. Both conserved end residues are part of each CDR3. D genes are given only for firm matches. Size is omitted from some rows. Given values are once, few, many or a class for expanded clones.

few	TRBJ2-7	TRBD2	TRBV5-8	TGTGCCAGCAGCGGATACAGCGGGAGACCTCCTTCCTACGAGCAGTACTTC	CASSGYSGRPPSYEQYF
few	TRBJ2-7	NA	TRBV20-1	TGCAGTGCTAGCGCTCAGGGGCGGCACGAGCAGTACTTC	CSASAQGRHEQYF
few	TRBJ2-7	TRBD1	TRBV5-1	TGCGCCAGCAGCCTAAACCGGGACAGCACCTACGAGCAGTACTTC	CASSLNRDSTYEQYF
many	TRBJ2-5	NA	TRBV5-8	TGTGCCAGCAGTGGGTATTACCAAGAGACCCAGTACTTC	CASSGYYQETQYF
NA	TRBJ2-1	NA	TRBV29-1	TGCAGCGTTCAACCTAGCGTCTCCTACAATGAGCAGTTCTTC	CSVQPSVSYNEQFF
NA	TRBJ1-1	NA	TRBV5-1	TGCGCCAGCAGCTTCATCTTGAACACCGAAGCTTTCTTT	CASSFILNTEAFF
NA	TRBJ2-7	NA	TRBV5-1	TGCGCCAGCAGCTTGGCGGCAGGGATGGGCTACGAGCAGTACTTC	CASSLAAGMGYEQYF
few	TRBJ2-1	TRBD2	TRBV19	TGTGCCAGTAGTTTCCTAGCGGGGCTGATCAATGAGCAGTTCTTC	CASSFLAGLINEQFF
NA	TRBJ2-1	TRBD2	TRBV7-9	TGTGCCTCCCGGGGGGTCGCCCCCTACAATGAGCAGTTCTTC	CASRGVAPYNEQFF
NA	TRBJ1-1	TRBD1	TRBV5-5	TGTGCCAGCAGCTTGGCTACAGGGGGCCCTGAAGCTTTCTTT	CASSLATGGPEAFF
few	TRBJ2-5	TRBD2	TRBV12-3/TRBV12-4	TGTGCCAGCAGTGGGGGGACTAGCCCTCAAGAGACCCAGTACTTC	CASSGGTSPQETQYF
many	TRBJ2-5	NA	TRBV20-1	TGCAGTGCTCGCCCCGAACAGGGCGGAGAGACCCAGTACTTC	CSARPEQGGETQYF
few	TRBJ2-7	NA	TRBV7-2	TGTGCCAGCAGCTTAGGTGGTGGAGGGAGTACTGAGCAGTACTTC	CASSLGGGGSTEQYF
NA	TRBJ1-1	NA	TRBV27	TGTGCCAGCAGTTCTTGGGGACGGACTGAAGCTTTCTTT	CASSSWGRTEAFF
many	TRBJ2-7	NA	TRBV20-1	TGCAGTGCCCAGGGTCGGGGCTACGAGCAGTACTTC	CSAQGRGYEQYF
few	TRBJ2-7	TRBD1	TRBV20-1	TGCAGTGCTACCGGGACAGGGCCGAGGAATCAGTACTTC	CSATGTGPRNQYF
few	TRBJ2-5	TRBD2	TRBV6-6	TGTGCCAGCAGTCTTAATAGCGGGGGGGTCCAAGAGACCCAGTACTTC	CASSLNSGGVQETQYF
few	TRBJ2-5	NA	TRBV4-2	TGTGCCAGCAGCCAACAACAGCAGGGTCAAGAGCAGTACTTC	CASSQQQQGQEQYF
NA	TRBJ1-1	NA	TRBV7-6	TGTGCCAGCAGCTCGCAGACGGGATTGAACACTGAAGCTTTCTTT	CASSSQTGLNTEAFF
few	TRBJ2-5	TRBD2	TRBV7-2	TGTACCAGCAGCCCCGGCGGGGGAAGAGAGACCCAGTACTTC	CTSSPGGGRETQYF
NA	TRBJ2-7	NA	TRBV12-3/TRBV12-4	TGTGCCAGCAGTTCCAGGACGGATTCCTACGAGCAGTACTTC	CASSSRTDSYEQYF
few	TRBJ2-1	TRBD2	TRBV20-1	TGCAGTGCCAGGGACCCCCGACTAGCGGGAGGGGATGAGCAGTTCTTC	CSARDPRLAGGDEQFF
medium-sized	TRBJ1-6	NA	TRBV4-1	TGCGCCAGCAGCCAAGAATATTCTAATTCACCCCTCCACTTT	CASSQEYSNSPLHF
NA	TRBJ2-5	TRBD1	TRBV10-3	TGTGCCATCAGTGAACCCAGGACAGGGGGCCAAGAGACCCAGTACTTC	CAISEPRTGGQETQYF
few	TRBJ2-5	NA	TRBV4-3	TGCGCCAGCAGCCGACTTGGGACTCCTCATAAGGGCCAGTACTTC	CASSRLGTPHKGQYF
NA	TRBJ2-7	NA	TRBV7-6	TGTGCCAGCAGCTTTCTAGACTACGAGCAGTACTTC	CASSFLDYEQYF
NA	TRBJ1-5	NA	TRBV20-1	TGCAGTATCCGGAATAGCAATCAGCCCCAGCATTTT	CSIRNSNQPQHF
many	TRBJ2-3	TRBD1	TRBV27	TGTGCCAGCGCCCCGATCAGGGGGCTAAGCACAGATACGCAGTATTTT	CASAPIRGLSTDTQYF
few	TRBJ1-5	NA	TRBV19	TGTGCCAGTAGTAGGTCGCCGGATAGCAATCAGCCCCAGCATTTT	CASSRSPDSNQPQHF
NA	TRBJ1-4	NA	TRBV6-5	TGTGCCAGCAGCTCGGGACTCCTTGGTCCTCTGTTTTTT	CASSSGLLGPLFF
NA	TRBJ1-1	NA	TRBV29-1	TGCAGCGTTCACGACGGACCGAACACTGAAGCTTTCTTT	CSVHDGPNTEAFF
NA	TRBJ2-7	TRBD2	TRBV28	TGTGCCAGCACTCCGGGACTAGCGCTCAACGAGCAGTACTTC	CASTPGLALNEQYF
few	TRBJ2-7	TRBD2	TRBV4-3	TGCGCCAGCAGCCAAGAAGGACTAGCGGGAGGGCCCTTCGAGCAGTACTTC	CASSQEGLAGGPFEQYF
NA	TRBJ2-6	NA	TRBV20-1	TGCAGTGCTAGAGATGGGGTGACACAGGGGGCCAACGTCCTGACTTTC	CSARDGVTQGANVLTF
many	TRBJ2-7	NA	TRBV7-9	TGTGCCAGCAGTTTATCCTCCTACGAGCAGTACTTC	CASSLSSYEQYF
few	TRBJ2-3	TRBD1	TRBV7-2	TGTGCCAGCAGCCACCGAGGGGCCAGGGGGCTAGCGGATACGCAGTATTTT	CASSHRGARGLADTQYF
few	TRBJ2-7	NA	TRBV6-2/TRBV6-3	TGTGCCAGCAGACGGGGGACAGCAACCTACGAGCAGTACTTC	CASRRGTATYEQYF
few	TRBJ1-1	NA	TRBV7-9	TGTGCCAGCAGCTTCGGCGGAAAGTCGAACACTGAAGCTTTCTTT	CASSFGGKSNTEAFF
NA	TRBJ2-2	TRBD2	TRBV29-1	TGCAGCGGGACCGGGACTAGCGGGTCCGGGGAGCTGTTTTTT	CSGTGTSGSGELFF